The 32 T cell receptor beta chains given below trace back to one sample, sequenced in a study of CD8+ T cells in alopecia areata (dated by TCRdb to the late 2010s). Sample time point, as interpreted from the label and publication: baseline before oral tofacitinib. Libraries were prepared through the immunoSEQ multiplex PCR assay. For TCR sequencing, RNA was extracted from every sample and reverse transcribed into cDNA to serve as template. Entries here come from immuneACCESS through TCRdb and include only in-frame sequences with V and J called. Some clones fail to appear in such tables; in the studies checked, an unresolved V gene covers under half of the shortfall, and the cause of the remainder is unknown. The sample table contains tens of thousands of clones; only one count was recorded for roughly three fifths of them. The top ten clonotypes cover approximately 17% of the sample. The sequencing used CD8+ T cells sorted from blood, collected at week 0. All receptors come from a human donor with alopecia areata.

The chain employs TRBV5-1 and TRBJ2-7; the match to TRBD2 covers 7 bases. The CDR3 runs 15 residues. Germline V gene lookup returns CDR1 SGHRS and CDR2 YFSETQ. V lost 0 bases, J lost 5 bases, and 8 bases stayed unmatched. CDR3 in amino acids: CASSLGETSYNEQYF. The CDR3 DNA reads TGCGCCAGCAGCTTGGGGGAGACTAGCTACAACGAGCAGTACTTC.

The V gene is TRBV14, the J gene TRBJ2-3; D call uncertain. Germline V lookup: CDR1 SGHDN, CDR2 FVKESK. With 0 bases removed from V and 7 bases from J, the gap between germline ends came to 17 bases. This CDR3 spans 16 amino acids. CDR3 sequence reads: CASSQDIAAQKYTQYF. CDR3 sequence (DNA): TGTGCCAGCAGCCAAGATATCGCAGCCCAAAAGTATACGCAGTATTTT.

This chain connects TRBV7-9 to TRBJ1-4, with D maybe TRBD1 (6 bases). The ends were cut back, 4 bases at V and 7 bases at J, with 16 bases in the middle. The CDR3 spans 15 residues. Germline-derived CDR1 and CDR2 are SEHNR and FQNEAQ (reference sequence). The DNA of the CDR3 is TGTGCCAGCAGCTCGACTACAGGGAGGGTTGAAAAACTGTTTTTT. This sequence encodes CASSSTTGRVEKLFF.

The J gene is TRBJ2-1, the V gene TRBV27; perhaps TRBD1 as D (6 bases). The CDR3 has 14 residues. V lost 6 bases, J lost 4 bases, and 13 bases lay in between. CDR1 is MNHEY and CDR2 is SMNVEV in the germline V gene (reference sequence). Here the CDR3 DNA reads TGTGCCAGCAGCCCTGGACAGATTTACAATGAGCAGTTCTTC. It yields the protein CASSPGQIYNEQFF.

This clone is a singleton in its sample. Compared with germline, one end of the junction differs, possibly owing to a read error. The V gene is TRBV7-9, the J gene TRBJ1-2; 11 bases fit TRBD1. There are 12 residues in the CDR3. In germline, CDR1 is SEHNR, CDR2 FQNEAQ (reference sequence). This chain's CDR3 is CASSSWTGGLPF. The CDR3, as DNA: TGTGCCAGCAGCTCCTGGACAGGGGGCCTTCCCTTC.

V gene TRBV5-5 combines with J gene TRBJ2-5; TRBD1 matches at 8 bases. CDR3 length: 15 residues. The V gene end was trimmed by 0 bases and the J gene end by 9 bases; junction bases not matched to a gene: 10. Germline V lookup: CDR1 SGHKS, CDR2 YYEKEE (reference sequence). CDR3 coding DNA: TGTGCCAGCAGCTTGGAGAGACAGGGGACCATGGCCCAGTACTTC. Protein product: CASSLERQGTMAQYF. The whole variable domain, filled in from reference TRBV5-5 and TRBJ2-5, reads DAGVTQSPTHLIKTRGQQVTLRCSPISGHKSVSWYQQVLGQGPQFIFQYYEKEERGRGNFPDRFSARQFPNYSSELNVNALLLGDSALYLCASSLERQGTMAQYFGPGTRLLVL.

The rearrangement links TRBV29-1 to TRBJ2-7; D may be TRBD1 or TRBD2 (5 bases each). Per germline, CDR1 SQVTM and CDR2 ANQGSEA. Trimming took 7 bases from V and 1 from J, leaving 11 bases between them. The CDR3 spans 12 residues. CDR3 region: CSGWDVSYEQYF. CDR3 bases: TGCAGCGGGTGGGACGTATCCTACGAGCAGTACTTC.

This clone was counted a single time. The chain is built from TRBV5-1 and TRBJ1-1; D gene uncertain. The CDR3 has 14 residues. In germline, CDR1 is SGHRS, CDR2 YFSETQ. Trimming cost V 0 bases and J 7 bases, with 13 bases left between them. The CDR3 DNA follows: TGCGCCAGCAGCTTGGCCTCCGAGACAAATGAAGCTTTCTTT. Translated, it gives CASSLASETNEAFF.

This CDR3 reads CSVRANNEQFF. Written as DNA, the CDR3 is TGCAGCGTTCGCGCTAACAATGAGCAGTTCTTC. The chain links TRBV29-1 to TRBJ2-1; D is unresolved. V was pared by 5 bases and J by 5 bases, with 7 bases between. Germline V gives CDR1 SQVTM, CDR2 ANQGSEA. The CDR3 spans 11 residues.

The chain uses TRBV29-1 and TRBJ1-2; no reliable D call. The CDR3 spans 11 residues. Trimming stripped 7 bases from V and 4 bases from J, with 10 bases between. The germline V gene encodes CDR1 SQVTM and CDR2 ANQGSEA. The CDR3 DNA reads TGCAGCGCGAGGCACAGCTATGGCTACACCTTC. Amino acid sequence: CSARHSYGYTF.

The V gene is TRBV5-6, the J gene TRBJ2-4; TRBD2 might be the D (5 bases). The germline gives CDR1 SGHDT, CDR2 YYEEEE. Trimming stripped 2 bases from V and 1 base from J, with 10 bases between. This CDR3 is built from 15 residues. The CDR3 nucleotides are TGTGCCAGCAGCTTAGGGCGGGTTGCCAAAAACATTCAGTACTTC. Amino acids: CASSLGRVAKNIQYF. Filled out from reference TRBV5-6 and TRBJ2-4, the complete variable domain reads DAGVTQSPTHLIKTRGQQVTLRCSPKSGHDTVSWYQQALGQGPQFIFQYYEEEERQRGNFPDRFSGHQFPNYSSELNVNALLLGDSALYLCASSLGRVAKNIQYFGAGTRLSVL.

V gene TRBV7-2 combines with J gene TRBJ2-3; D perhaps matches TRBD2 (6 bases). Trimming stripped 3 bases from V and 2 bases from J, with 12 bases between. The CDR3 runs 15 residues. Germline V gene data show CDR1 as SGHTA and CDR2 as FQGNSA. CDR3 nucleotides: TGTGCCAGCAGCTTCGGGGACTTCCACACAGATACGCAGTATTTT. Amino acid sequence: CASSFGDFHTDTQYF. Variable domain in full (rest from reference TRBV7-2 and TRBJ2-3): GAGVSQSPSNKVTEKGKDVELRCDPISGHTALYWYRQSLGQGLEFLIYFQGNSAPDKSGLPSDRFSAERTGGSVSTLTIQRTQQEDSAVYLCASSFGDFHTDTQYFGPGTRLTVL.

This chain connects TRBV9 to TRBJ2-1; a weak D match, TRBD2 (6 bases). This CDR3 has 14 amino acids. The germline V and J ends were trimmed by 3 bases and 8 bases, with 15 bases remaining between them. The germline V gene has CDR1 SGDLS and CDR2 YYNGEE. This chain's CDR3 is CASSGGLHSDEQFF. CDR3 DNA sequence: TGTGCCAGCAGCGGGGGACTCCATAGCGATGAGCAGTTCTTC.

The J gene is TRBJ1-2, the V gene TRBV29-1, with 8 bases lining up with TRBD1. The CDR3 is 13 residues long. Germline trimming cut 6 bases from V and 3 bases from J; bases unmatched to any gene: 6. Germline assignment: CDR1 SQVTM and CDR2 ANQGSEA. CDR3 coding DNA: TGCAGCGTCGAACCGACAGGGGACTATGGCTACACCTTC. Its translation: CSVEPTGDYGYTF.

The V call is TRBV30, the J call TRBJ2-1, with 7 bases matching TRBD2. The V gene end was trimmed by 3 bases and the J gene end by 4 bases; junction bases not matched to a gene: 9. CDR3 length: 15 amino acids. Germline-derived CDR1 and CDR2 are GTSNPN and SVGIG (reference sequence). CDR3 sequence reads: CAWSTRDYDYNEQFF. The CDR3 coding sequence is TGTGCCTGGAGCACCAGGGACTATGATTACAATGAGCAGTTCTTC.

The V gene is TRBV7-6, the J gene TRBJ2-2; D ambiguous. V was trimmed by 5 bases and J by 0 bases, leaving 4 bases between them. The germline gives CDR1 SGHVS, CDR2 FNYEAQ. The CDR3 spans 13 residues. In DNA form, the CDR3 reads TGTGCCAGCAGCCCAACGAACACCGGGGAGCTGTTTTTT. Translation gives CASSPTNTGELFF.

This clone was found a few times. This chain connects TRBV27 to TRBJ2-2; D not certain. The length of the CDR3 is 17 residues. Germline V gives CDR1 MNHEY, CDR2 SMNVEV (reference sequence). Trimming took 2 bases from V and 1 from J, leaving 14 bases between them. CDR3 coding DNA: TGTGCCAGCAGTTTAGTAACACTATTGGGGAACACCGGGGAGCTGTTTTTT. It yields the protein CASSLVTLLGNTGELFF.

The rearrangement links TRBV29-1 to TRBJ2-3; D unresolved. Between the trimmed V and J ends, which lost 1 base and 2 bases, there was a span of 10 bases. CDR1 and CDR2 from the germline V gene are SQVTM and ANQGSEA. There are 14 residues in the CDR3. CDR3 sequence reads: CSVEVSPVTDTQYF. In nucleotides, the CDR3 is TGCAGCGTTGAAGTCTCGCCAGTCACAGATACGCAGTATTTT.

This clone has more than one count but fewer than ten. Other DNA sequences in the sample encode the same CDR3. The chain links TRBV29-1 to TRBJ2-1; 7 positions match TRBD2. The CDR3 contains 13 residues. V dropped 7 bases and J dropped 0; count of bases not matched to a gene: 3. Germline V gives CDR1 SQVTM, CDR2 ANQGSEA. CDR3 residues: CSASGDSYNEQFF. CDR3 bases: TGCAGCGCAAGCGGGGACTCCTACAATGAGCAGTTCTTC.

The CDR3 region is CASSLGGASNEQFF. As DNA, the CDR3 is TGTGCCAGCAGCTTAGGAGGGGCCTCCAATGAGCAGTTCTTC. The chain employs TRBV11-2 and TRBJ2-1; D possibly matches TRBD1 or TRBD2 (5 bases each). The V gene's germline CDR1 is SGHAT and CDR2 FQNNGV. V shed 1 base and J shed 6 bases, with 10 bases lying between them. The CDR3 consists of 14 residues.

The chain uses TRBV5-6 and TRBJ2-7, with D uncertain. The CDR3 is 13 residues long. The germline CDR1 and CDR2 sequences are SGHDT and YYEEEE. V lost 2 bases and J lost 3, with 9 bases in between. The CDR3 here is CASSLYRRYEQYF. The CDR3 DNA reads TGTGCCAGCAGCTTATACCGCCGCTACGAGCAGTACTTC.

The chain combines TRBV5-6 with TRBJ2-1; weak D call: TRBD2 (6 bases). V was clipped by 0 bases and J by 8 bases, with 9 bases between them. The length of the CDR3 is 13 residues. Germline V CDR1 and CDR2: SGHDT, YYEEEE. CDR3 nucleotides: TGTGCCAGCAGCTTGGGCGGGGCTCATGAGCAGTTCTTC. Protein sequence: CASSLGGAHEQFF.

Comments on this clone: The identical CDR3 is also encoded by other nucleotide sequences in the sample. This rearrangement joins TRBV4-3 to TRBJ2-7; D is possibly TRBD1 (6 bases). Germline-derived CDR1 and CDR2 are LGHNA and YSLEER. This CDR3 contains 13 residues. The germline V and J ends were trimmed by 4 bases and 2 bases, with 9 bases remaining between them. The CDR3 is CASSPGQTYEQYF. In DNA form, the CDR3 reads TGCGCCAGCAGCCCCGGACAGACCTACGAGCAGTACTTC.

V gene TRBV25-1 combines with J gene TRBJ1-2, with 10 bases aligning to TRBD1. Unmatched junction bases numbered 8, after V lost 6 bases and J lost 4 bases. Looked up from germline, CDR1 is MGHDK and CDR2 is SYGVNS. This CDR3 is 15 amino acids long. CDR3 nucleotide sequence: TGTGCCAGCAGCTCCGGGACAGGGGACGTCTATGGCTACACCTTC. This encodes CASSSGTGDVYGYTF.

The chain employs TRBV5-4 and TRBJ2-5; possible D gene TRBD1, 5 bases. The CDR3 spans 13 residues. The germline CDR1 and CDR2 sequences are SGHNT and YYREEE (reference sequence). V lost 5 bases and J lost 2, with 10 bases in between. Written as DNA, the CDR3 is TGTGCCAGCAGAACAGGAGCACAAGAGACCCAGTACTTC. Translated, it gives CASRTGAQETQYF.

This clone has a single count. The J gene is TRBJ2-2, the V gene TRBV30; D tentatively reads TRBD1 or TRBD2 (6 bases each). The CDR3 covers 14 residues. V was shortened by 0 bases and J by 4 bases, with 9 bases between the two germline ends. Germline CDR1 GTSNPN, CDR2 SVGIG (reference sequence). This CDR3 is CAWSVGGGTGELFF. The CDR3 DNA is TGTGCCTGGAGTGTAGGAGGGGGCACCGGGGAGCTGTTTTTT. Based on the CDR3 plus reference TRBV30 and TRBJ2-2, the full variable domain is SQTIHQWPATLVQPVGSPLSLECTVEGTSNPNLYWYRQAAGRGLQLLFYSVGIGQISSEVPQNLSASRPQDRQFILSSKKLLLSDSGFYLCAWSVGGGTGELFFGEGSRLTVL.

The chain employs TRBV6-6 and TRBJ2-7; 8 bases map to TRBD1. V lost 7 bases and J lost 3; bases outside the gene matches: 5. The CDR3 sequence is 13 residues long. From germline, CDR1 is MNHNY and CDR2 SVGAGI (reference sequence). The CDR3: CASTRDRLYEQYF. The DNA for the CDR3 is TGTGCCAGCACTAGGGACAGGCTCTACGAGCAGTACTTC.

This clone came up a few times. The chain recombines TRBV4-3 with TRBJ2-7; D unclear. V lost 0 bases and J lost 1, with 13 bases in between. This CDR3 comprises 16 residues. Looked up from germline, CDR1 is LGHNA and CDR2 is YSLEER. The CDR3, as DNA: TGCGCCAGCAGCCAAGATTGGGCTCTGGGGTCCTACGAGCAGTACTTC. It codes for CASSQDWALGSYEQYF.

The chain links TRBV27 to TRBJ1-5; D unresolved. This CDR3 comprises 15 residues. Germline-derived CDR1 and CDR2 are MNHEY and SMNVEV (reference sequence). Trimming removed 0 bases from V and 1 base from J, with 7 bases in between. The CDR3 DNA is TGTGCCAGCAGTTTATCCGGGTCGAGCAATCAGCCCCAGCATTTT. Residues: CASSLSGSSNQPQHF.

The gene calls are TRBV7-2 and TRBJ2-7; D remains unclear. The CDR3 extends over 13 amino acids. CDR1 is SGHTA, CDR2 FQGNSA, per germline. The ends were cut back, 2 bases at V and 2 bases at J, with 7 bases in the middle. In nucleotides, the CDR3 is TGTGCCAGCAGCTTAAACGGCCCCTACGAGCAGTACTTC. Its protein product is CASSLNGPYEQYF.

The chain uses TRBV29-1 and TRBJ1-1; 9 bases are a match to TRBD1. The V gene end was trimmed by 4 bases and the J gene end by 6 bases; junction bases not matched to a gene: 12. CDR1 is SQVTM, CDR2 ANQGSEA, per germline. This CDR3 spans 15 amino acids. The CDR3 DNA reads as TGCAGCGTTGTTACCCGGGACAGGGTTTACCCTGAAGCTTTCTTT. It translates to CSVVTRDRVYPEAFF.

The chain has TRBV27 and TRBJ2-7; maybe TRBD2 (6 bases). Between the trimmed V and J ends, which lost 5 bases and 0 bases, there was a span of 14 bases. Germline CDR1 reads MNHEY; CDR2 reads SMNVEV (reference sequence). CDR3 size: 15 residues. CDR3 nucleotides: TGTGCCAGCAGTCCATCGGGACTCCTCTCCTACGAGCAGTACTTC. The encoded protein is CASSPSGLLSYEQYF.